Included here is one T cell receptor beta chain sequence, with context. The CDR3 consists of 15 residues. Germline CDR1 is SGHVS and CDR2 is FQNEAQ. After removal of 5 bases from V and 0 bases from J, the junction contained 5 bases not matched to a gene. This entry is derived from a study of blood T cell repertoires in COVID-19. Study-level information: COVID-19 samples, acute and convalescent, were from the United States, Italy and Spain. From T cells, B-cell-depleted T cells, or PBMCs came the material, which was cDNA or gDNA.

In the original workflow: It was from reference gene primer amplification that nucleated cell counts were estimated. Sequencing used immunoSEQ multiplex PCR; TCRdb keeps in-frame clones, though not all of them. Clone size and V and J calls were adopted from that table, with D and trimming inferred from the DNA. The sample holds some 190,000 clones, 80% seen once. This TCR derives from a man in his sixties with acute or convalescent COVID-19. V and J are TRBV7-8 and TRBJ1-1; TRBD1 matches 8 bases. The specimen was peripheral blood. The CDR3 here is CASSPRTGLNTEAFF. The DNA for the CDR3 is TGTGCCAGCAGCCCTAGGACAGGGTTGAACACTGAAGCTTTCTTT.